The 8 T cell receptor beta chains reported below all come from one sample, sequenced in a study of monozygotic twins with inflammatory bowel disease. From its re-call of the 5' RACE reads, TCRdb lists each CDR3 protein once, without DNA. The table lists over 120,000 distinct CDR3 sequences. Sequenced: blood. The receptors were sampled from a human donor with ulcerative colitis or Crohn's disease, or a healthy co-twin of an affected twin (not recorded which).

V and J are TRBV20-1 and TRBJ1-1. The CDR3 length is 14 residues. Germline V gene lookup returns CDR1 DFQATT and CDR2 SNEGSKA (reference sequence). The chain's CDR3 is CSARTGEAITEAFF.

V is TRBV14 and J is TRBJ1-1. CDR3 length: 13 residues. The germline V gene encodes CDR1 SGHDN and CDR2 FVKESK. CDR3 residues: CASSQGVNTEAFF. The full variable domain, completed using reference TRBV14 and TRBJ1-1, is EAGVTQFPSHSVIEKGQTVTLRCDPISGHDNLYWYRRVMGKEIKFLLHFVKESKQDESGMPNNRFLAERTGGTYSTLKVQPAELEDSGVYFCASSQGVNTEAFFGQGTRLTVV.

This sequence joins TRBV5-1 and TRBJ2-2; TCRdb calls TRBD2, which cannot be checked without DNA. The CDR3 sequence is 21 residues long. Germline-derived CDR1 and CDR2 are SGHRS and YFSETQ. CDR3 amino acids: CASSLAWKEGQGHTNTGELFF.

This chain links TRBV5-1 with TRBJ1-1; TCRdb selects TRBD1, and the lack of DNA leaves this call unchecked. This CDR3 has 14 amino acids. Germline V gives CDR1 SGHRS, CDR2 YFSETQ. The CDR3 loop reads CASGDNRQGPEAFF.

V gene TRBV20-1 combines with J gene TRBJ2-5. This CDR3 comprises 12 residues. The germline CDR1 and CDR2 sequences are DFQATT and SNEGSKA (reference sequence). The CDR3 sequence is CSARDFAETQYF.

V usage is TRBV18 and J usage is TRBJ1-5. The V gene's germline CDR1 is KGHSH and CDR2 LQKENI. The CDR3 has 16 residues. CDR3 loop: CASSPGAIPQNQPQHF.

The chain has TRBV20-1 and TRBJ2-5; lacking DNA, the TRBD2 call made by TCRdb goes unchecked. CDR1 is DFQATT, CDR2 SNEGSKA, per germline (reference sequence). The CDR3 has 13 amino acids. This CDR3 is CSAKAGAQETQYF.

The V and J genes are TRBV7-2 and TRBJ2-7; TCRdb's D call, TRBD1, is unchecked because there is no DNA. This CDR3 is 14 amino acids long. Germline loops: CDR1 SGHTA, CDR2 FQGNSA. The CDR3 protein is CASSLEGTVYEQYF.